This T cell receptor beta chain was documented in a study of T and B cells in COVID-19 patients. Study context: COVID-19 patients gave peripheral blood either during active infection or after recovery.

Overall study findings and caveats: Patients with COVID-19 reportedly showed strongly skewed T cell receptor beta variable and joining gene usage.

In the case of this clonotype: Antigen unknown.

With 6 bases removed from V and 2 bases from J, the gap between germline ends came to 14 bases. The CDR3 runs to 14 residues. Germline CDR1 and CDR2: SGHDN and FVKESK. BIOMED2 TRB-A/B primer pools were used in multiplex TRB PCR. Using its own MiXCR run on the multiplex PCR reads, TCRdb lists one record per CDR3 protein. The sample gives thousands of distinct CDR3 sequences, 25% to 30% of which show up once; roughly two fifths is in the top ten. Blood genomic DNA input for TRB amplification was roughly 250-550 ng. This clonotype was sampled from a human donor with active COVID-19. The donor label of this sample is uncertain. Sequencing input: blood. V is TRBV14 and J is TRBJ2-7; the D gene is possibly TRBD1 (6 bases). CDR3: CASSRQVGAYEQYF. CDR3 nucleotide sequence: TGTGCCAGCAGTCGACAGGTGGGGGCCTACGAGCAGTACTTC.